Following are 21 T cell receptor beta chains from one sample sequenced in a study of shared clonotypes between healthy human individuals. Method: immunoSEQ multiplex PCR; TCRdb's copy keeps in-frame clones and lacks some. The profile covers millions of clones, with roughly 91% appearing a single time and around 1.7% taken by the ten largest. In the naive CD8 group, cells lacked CD45RO and were positively selected for CCR7, so terminally differentiated effector memory CD45RA+ cells were left out. The sequenced material came from naive CD8+ T cells from PBMCs. The receptors derive from a man between 18 and 29 years old in good health. Some clones in this sample may be carry-over from other donors' samples.

The J gene is TRBJ1-1, the V gene TRBV27, with TRBD1 matching 8 bases. Germline V gene sequence: CDR1 MNHEY, CDR2 SMNVEV (reference sequence). The CDR3 runs 15 residues. J was trimmed by 5 bases and V by 8 bases; bases with no gene match: 13. The CDR3 nucleotides read TGTGCCAGCGCATGGGCAGGGGGCGCAGGAACTGAAGCTTTCTTT. This encodes CASAWAGGAGTEAFF.

The chain links TRBV5-1 to TRBJ2-1; 8 nucleotides agree with TRBD1. J lost 0 bases, V lost 3 bases, and 5 bases had no gene match. Germline CDR1 is SGHRS and CDR2 is YFSETQ. This CDR3 is built from 16 residues. The CDR3 loop reads CASSSGRGRSYNEQFF. CDR3 nucleotide sequence: TGCGCCAGCAGCTCCGGCAGGGGGCGCTCCTACAATGAGCAGTTCTTC. Full variable domain (outside the CDR3, taken from reference TRBV5-1 and TRBJ2-1): KAGVTQTPRYLIKTRGQQVTLSCSPISGHRSVSWYQQTPGQGLQFLFEYFSETQRNKGNFPGRFSGRQFSNSRSEMNVSTLELGDSALYLCASSSGRGRSYNEQFFGPGTRLTVL.

The chain uses TRBV27 and TRBJ1-2, with D possibly TRBD1 on 5 matching bases. The CDR3 totals 16 residues. The germline V gene has CDR1 MNHEY and CDR2 SMNVEV (reference sequence). The ends were cut back, 5 bases at V and 7 bases at J, with 23 bases in the middle. The CDR3 region is CASSPSGGGVWFGYTF. The CDR3, as DNA: TGTGCCAGCAGTCCTTCAGGAGGAGGGGTGTGGTTTGGCTACACCTTC.

J is TRBJ2-2 and V is TRBV9, with 10 bases fitting TRBD1. The germline V gene encodes CDR1 SGDLS and CDR2 YYNGEE. With 0 bases clipped from V and 8 bases from J, the junction kept 10 bases outside the gene matches. CDR3 length: 17 residues. CDR3 amino acids: CASSVGRQGALYGELFF. CDR3 DNA: TGTGCCAGCAGCGTAGGCCGACAGGGGGCTCTGTATGGGGAGCTGTTTTTT.

The chain couples TRBV5-4 to TRBJ2-1; weak D call: TRBD1 (5 bases). The CDR3 consists of 17 residues. V was cut by 2 bases and J by 0 bases, with 15 bases left in between. Germline CDR1 reads SGHNT; CDR2 reads YYREEE (reference sequence). CDR3 protein: CASSFGGALSSYNEQFF. The CDR3 region has the DNA TGTGCCAGCAGCTTTGGTGGGGCCCTGAGCTCCTACAATGAGCAGTTCTTC.

This clone was found once. The chain is built from TRBV2 and TRBJ2-1; 11 bases align to TRBD2. Germline assignment: CDR1 SNHLY and CDR2 FYNNEI. V trimming: 7 bases; J trimming: 7 bases; junction bases outside the gene matches: 6. The length of the CDR3 is 14 residues. In nucleotides, the CDR3 is TGTGCCAGCAATAGCGGGAGGGCGGGAAATGAGCAGTTCTTC. It yields the protein CASNSGRAGNEQFF. The complete variable domain, with remaining parts taken from reference TRBV2 and TRBJ2-1, reads EPEVTQTPSHQVTQMGQEVILRCVPISNHLYFYWYRQILGQKVEFLVSFYNNEISEKSEIFDDQFSVERPDGSNFTLKIRSTKLEDSAMYFCASNSGRAGNEQFFGPGTRLTVL.

This chain's CDR3 is CASSPVPGVPPPHEQYF. Here the CDR3 DNA reads TGTGCCAGTAGTCCCGTCCCAGGGGTCCCCCCTCCTCACGAGCAGTACTTC. The chain has TRBV19 and TRBJ2-7; perhaps TRBD1 as D (6 bases). Germline CDR1 is LNHDA and CDR2 is SQIVND (reference sequence). The CDR3 has 17 residues. Trimming took off 5 bases at V and 5 bases at J, with 25 bases between the two ends.

With respect to this clone: This sample also contains other DNA sequences that code for the same CDR3. This chain links TRBV6-5 with TRBJ2-7, with unresolved D. Germline V gives CDR1 MNHEY, CDR2 SVGAGI. The V end lost 4 bases, the J end lost 6 bases, and 7 bases lay between the germline ends. The length of the CDR3 is 11 residues. The CDR3 DNA follows: TGTGCCAGCAGTTCAGGTATCGAGCAGTACTTC. This gives the protein CASSSGIEQYF.

The V call is TRBV7-9, the J call TRBJ2-1, with D uncertain. The V end lost 0 bases, the J end lost 6 bases, and 6 bases lay between the germline ends. The length of the CDR3 is 13 residues. Germline CDR1 SEHNR, CDR2 FQNEAQ (reference sequence). This CDR3 is CASSLALLNEQFF. The CDR3 DNA is TGTGCCAGCAGCTTAGCGCTCCTCAATGAGCAGTTCTTC.

This clone was picked up one time. V usage is TRBV6-5 and J usage is TRBJ1-5; 8 positions match TRBD1. V was clipped by 2 bases and J by 6 bases; unmatched bases: 6. This CDR3 contains 15 residues. Germline CDR1 MNHEY, CDR2 SVGAGI. DNA for the CDR3: TGTGCCAGCAGTTACGGACAGGGAAGTCGTCAGCCCCAGCATTTT. Translated: CASSYGQGSRQPQHF.

This clone was recorded a few times. The rearrangement joins TRBV5-5 to TRBJ2-1; D not certain. The CDR3 is 15 residues long. V lost 7 bases and J lost 5, with 19 bases in between. Looked up from germline, CDR1 is SGHKS and CDR2 is YYEKEE (reference sequence). CDR3 amino acids: CASAHYLRAHNEQFF. DNA for the CDR3: TGTGCCAGCGCCCACTACCTTCGCGCCCACAATGAGCAGTTCTTC. Complete variable domain (other parts from reference TRBV5-5 and TRBJ2-1): DAGVTQSPTHLIKTRGQQVTLRCSPISGHKSVSWYQQVLGQGPQFIFQYYEKEERGRGNFPDRFSARQFPNYSSELNVNALLLGDSALYLCASAHYLRAHNEQFFGPGTRLTVL.

This clone was recorded once. The chain links TRBV19 to TRBJ1-2, with D possibly TRBD1 on 6 matching bases. CDR3 size: 13 residues. Germline V CDR1 and CDR2: LNHDA, SQIVND (reference sequence). The V gene lost 4 bases and the J gene lost 8 bases, with 14 bases spanning the gap. This CDR3 reads CASSNPGAGGYTF. Here the CDR3 DNA reads TGTGCCAGTAGTAATCCAGGGGCGGGAGGCTACACCTTC.

This clone was picked up one time. This chain uses TRBV7-8 with TRBJ2-7; no firm D call. There are 15 residues in the CDR3. Trimming cost V 1 base and J 7 bases, with 17 bases left between them. Germline V gene data show CDR1 as SGHVS and CDR2 as FQNEAQ. The CDR3, as DNA: TGTGCCAGCAGCTTAGTCGGGTCTAGGCCGAGGGAGCAGTACTTC. Protein sequence: CASSLVGSRPREQYF.

The chain links TRBV28 to TRBJ2-3, with TRBD2 identical over 9 bases. In germline, CDR1 is MDHEN, CDR2 SYDVKM. V shed 6 bases, J shed 5 bases, and the junction held 9 bases outside the gene matches. The CDR3 totals 15 residues. The CDR3 is CASSWGGRAGDTQYF. The CDR3 coding sequence is TGTGCCAGCAGCTGGGGCGGGAGGGCAGGAGATACGCAGTATTTT.

The rearrangement uses TRBV11-3 and TRBJ2-1; D is possibly TRBD1 (6 bases). This CDR3 has 14 residues. CDR1 is SGHNT and CDR2 is YENEEA in the germline V gene. Trimming took off 1 base at V and 12 bases at J, with 16 bases between the two ends. CDR3 in DNA: TGTGCCAGCAGCTTAGGGGGGCAGCCGCGGATGCAGTTCTTC. Translated, it gives CASSLGGQPRMQFF.

The chain is built from TRBV29-1 and TRBJ2-3; D is ambiguous. CDR3 length: 10 residues. Trimming pared 5 bases from V and 8 bases from J, leaving 8 bases between. Germline CDR1 SQVTM, CDR2 ANQGSEA. CDR3 sequence (DNA): TGCAGCGTTCTGGCACGTACGCAGTATTTT. It codes for CSVLARTQYF.

This clone was counted a single time. V usage is TRBV6-1 and J usage is TRBJ2-7; D is ambiguous. The CDR3 covers 17 residues. V lost 1 base and J 1 base, leaving 17 bases between the germline ends. Per the germline V gene, CDR1 is MNHNS and CDR2 is SASEGT. CDR3 nucleotides: TGTGCCAGCAGTGAAGGTATCGACGGCTTGAATTCCTACGAGCAGTACTTC. Translated: CASSEGIDGLNSYEQYF.

The rearrangement uses TRBV4-1 and TRBJ2-5; tentatively, D is TRBD1 or TRBD2 (5 bases each). The CDR3 totals 18 residues. Deletions cut 0 bases from V and 5 bases from J, with 22 bases between. Germline V gene data show CDR1 as MGHRA and CDR2 as YSYEKL. The CDR3: CASSQEGRLKPTEETQYF. The CDR3 DNA is TGCGCCAGCAGCCAAGAGGGACGATTAAAACCAACTGAGGAGACCCAGTACTTC.

In regard to this clone: Distinct nucleotide sequences in the sample also encode this CDR3. The V and J genes are TRBV7-9 and TRBJ2-7, with 8 bases that match TRBD1. Per the germline V gene, CDR1 is SEHNR and CDR2 is FQNEAQ (reference sequence). After removal of 8 bases from V and 0 bases from J, the junction contained 3 bases not matched to a gene. The length of the CDR3 is 13 residues. Here the CDR3 reads CASRDRSSYEQYF. CDR3 DNA sequence: TGTGCCAGCCGGGACAGGAGCTCCTACGAGCAGTACTTC.

Comment on this clone: Other DNA sequences in this specimen translate into the identical CDR3. V usage is TRBV5-6 and J usage is TRBJ2-7; tentatively, D is TRBD1 or TRBD2 (5 bases each). CDR1 SGHDT and CDR2 YYEEEE come from the germline V gene. V dropped 3 bases and J dropped 1 base, with 11 bases sitting between them. This CDR3 contains 14 residues. The CDR3 bases are TGTGCCAGCAGCTCCGGGACGGTATCCTACGAGCAGTACTTC. As protein: CASSSGTVSYEQYF.

This chain links TRBV7-9 with TRBJ1-5, with a possible D match to TRBD1 (6 bases). In germline, CDR1 is SEHNR, CDR2 FQNEAQ (reference sequence). With 4 bases removed from V and 6 bases from J, the gap between germline ends came to 13 bases. This CDR3 comprises 14 residues. CDR3 in amino acids: CASSSLGGAQPQHF. In DNA form, the CDR3 reads TGTGCCAGCAGCTCCCTGGGGGGGGCTCAGCCCCAGCATTTT. The variable domain in full, completed from reference TRBV7-9 and TRBJ1-5, reads DTGVSQNPRHKITKRGQNVTFRCDPISEHNRLYWYRQTLGQGPEFLTYFQNEAQLEKSRLLSDRFSAERPKGSFSTLEIQRTEQGDSAMYLCASSSLGGAQPQHFGDGTRLSIL.